What follows describes a single T cell receptor beta chain. Its target is not known. The data were obtained in a study of identical twins. Study-level findings and limits: It was possible that invariant MAIT and iNKT cells partly confounded the zero-insertion analyses. Out-of-frame alpha sequences shared by twins showed excess low generation probability.

cDNA carried unique molecular identifiers, and a universal primer site was added by template switching. Each CDR3 protein is one row after TCRdb ran MiXCR on the 5' RACE reads. The sample carries 700,000 or so distinct CDR3 sequences, over 8.5% recorded once. V was trimmed by 0 bases and J by 7 bases, leaving 7 bases between them. Germline V gene lookup returns CDR1 LGHDT and CDR2 YNNKEL (reference sequence). CDR3 length: 14 residues. In addition, the sample was reused for a study of yellow fever vaccine responses in identical twins.

The TCR was taken from a woman aged 18-30 years in good health. Material: PBMCs. This chain uses TRBV3-1 with TRBJ1-6; D is ambiguous. The CDR3, as DNA: TGTGCCAGCAGCCAAGATTGGCGGAATTCACCCCTCCACTTT. Its protein product is CASSQDWRNSPLHF.